This T cell receptor beta chain appears in the sequencing data of a study of somatic mutations in cytotoxic T cells in rheumatoid arthritis. About the research overall: Selected T-cell populations stained with V beta antibodies were isolated by flow sorting to nearly 100% purity; these included V beta1+ cells subjected to TCRB sequencing.

Clones were sequenced by immunoSEQ multiplex PCR, and TCRdb holds only the in-frame ones, with some missing. The profile covers about 15,000 clones, with 55% to 85% appearing a single time and more than 9% taken by the ten largest. There are a few counts of this clone. The antigen remains undetermined. The CDR3 length is 15 residues. V was pared by 6 bases and J by 4 bases, with 5 bases of the junction left unmatched. CDR1 and CDR2 from the germline V gene are ENHRY and SYGVKD. Study findings and constraints: A largest CD8+ clone above 20% of CD8+ cells occurred in about an eighth of the roughly 65 patients. Measurement of CD8+ T-cell clonality revealed no significant difference between rheumatoid arthritis patients and age-matched healthy controls.

This receptor was identified in an adult with rheumatoid arthritis. Specimen: CD8+ T cells sorted from blood. This chain connects TRBV10-3 to TRBJ2-3; 12 bases fit TRBD2. DNA of the CDR3: TGTGCCATCAGCCGGACTAGCGGGGATTCAGATACGCAGTATTTT. Translating it yields CAISRTSGDSDTQYF.